This entry lists 27 T cell receptor beta chains sequenced from one sample in a study of T cell changes during pregnancy in multiple sclerosis. The protocol was immunoSEQ multiplex PCR, while the TCRdb copy is restricted to in-frame clones and leaves out a portion. The sample records over 75,000 clones, around 94% being singletons. The sample in question was peripheral blood, obtained in the first trimester of pregnancy. Receptors were obtained from a female donor with multiple sclerosis, enrolled in a pregnancy study.

The chain joins TRBV18 to TRBJ2-5; 8 bases map to TRBD2. Germline loops: CDR1 KGHSH, CDR2 LQKENI. This CDR3 comprises 17 residues. V lost 1 base to trimming and J lost 1 base; unmatched junction nucleotides: 8. Here the CDR3 reads CASSPLSSGSVQETQYF. CDR3 in DNA: TGTGCCAGCTCACCACTTAGCAGCGGGAGCGTCCAAGAGACCCAGTACTTC.

V usage is TRBV7-2 and J usage is TRBJ1-1; the D gene is possibly TRBD1 (5 bases). The V end was cut by 5 bases, the J end by 8 bases, with 18 bases between. Germline-derived CDR1 and CDR2 are SGHTA and FQGNSA. The CDR3 is made up of 14 amino acids. CDR3 sequence: CASSLRWQGTEAFF. CDR3 bases: TGTGCCAGCAGCCTCCGCTGGCAGGGCACCGAAGCTTTCTTT.

The CDR3 DNA sequence: TGTGCCAGCAGCCCGACAGAGCTTGGGGCCCAGCATTTT. Its protein product is CASSPTELGAQHF. V usage is TRBV7-6 and J usage is TRBJ1-5, with D tentatively TRBD1 (5 bases). Per germline, CDR1 SGHVS and CDR2 FNYEAQ. The CDR3 is made up of 13 amino acids. Trimming left V 5 bases short and J 11 bases short, with 16 bases between.

In DNA, the CDR3 is TGTGCCAGCAGTGAAGCCCTAACACAGGTGAGGACTGAAGCTTTCTTT. Amino acids: CASSEALTQVRTEAFF. The V call is TRBV2, the J call TRBJ1-1, with D maybe TRBD1 (5 bases). Between the trimmed V and J ends, which lost 0 bases and 5 bases, there was a span of 16 bases. The germline CDR1 and CDR2 sequences are SNHLY and FYNNEI. The CDR3 totals 16 residues.

This chain links TRBV27 with TRBJ2-7, with D possibly matching TRBD1 (6 bases). Germline V CDR1 and CDR2: MNHEY, SMNVEV (reference sequence). The ends were cut back, 4 bases at V and 7 bases at J, with 20 bases in the middle. This CDR3 contains 15 residues. CDR3 in DNA: TGTGCCAGCAGTTCCCCAGGGGCCGGCTTAGGTGAGCAGTACTTC. It yields the protein CASSSPGAGLGEQYF.

This chain connects TRBV6-1 to TRBJ2-2, with D possibly TRBD2 on 5 matching bases. The germline V gene has CDR1 MNHNS and CDR2 SASEGT. Between the trimmed V and J ends, which lost 8 bases and 1 base, there was a span of 11 bases. The CDR3 is 14 residues long. The CDR3, as DNA: TGTGCCAGCCAGGTCCGGGGGAACACCGGGGAGCTGTTTTTT. The encoded protein is CASQVRGNTGELFF.

The gene calls are TRBV5-1 and TRBJ2-3, with 7 bases lining up with TRBD1. Trimming at V came to 4 bases and at J to 1 base, leaving 9 bases not matched to a gene. Germline CDR1 SGHRS, CDR2 YFSETQ. CDR3 length: 16 amino acids. The CDR3 nucleotides read TGCGCCAGCAGCCCACGGGGACAGTCTGGCACAGATACGCAGTATTTT. The encoded protein is CASSPRGQSGTDTQYF.

The J gene is TRBJ1-3, the V gene TRBV29-1; a possible D gene is TRBD1 (6 bases). The CDR3 runs 14 residues. Germline V lookup: CDR1 SQVTM, CDR2 ANQGSEA. The V end lost 4 bases, the J end lost 7 bases, and 17 bases lay between the germline ends. This chain's CDR3 is CSVGMGHVSNTIYF. CDR3 DNA sequence: TGCAGCGTTGGGATGGGACACGTCTCGAACACCATATATTTT. Combining the CDR3 with reference TRBV29-1 and TRBJ1-3 gives the whole variable domain SAVISQKPSRDICQRGTSLTIQCQVDSQVTMMFWYRQQPGQSLTLIATANQGSEATYESGFVIDKFPISRPNLTFSTLTVSNMSPEDSSIYLCSVGMGHVSNTIYFGEGSWLTVV.

The chain links TRBV10-3 to TRBJ1-2; 7 bases are a match to TRBD1. This CDR3 contains 18 residues. V was clipped by 6 bases and J by 0 bases; unmatched bases: 16. CDR1 and CDR2 from the germline V gene are ENHRY and SYGVKD. CDR3 bases: TGTGCCATCAGAACCTCGGGACAGTATGAAGAAGCTAACTATGGCTACACCTTC. Amino acids: CAIRTSGQYEEANYGYTF.

The CDR3 DNA reads as TGTGCCAGTAGTATAGGGATAGCGTACACCGGGGAGCTGTTTTTT. Its translation is CASSIGIAYTGELFF. The V call is TRBV19, the J call TRBJ2-2; tentatively, D is TRBD2 (5 bases). Between the trimmed V and J ends, which lost 1 base and 3 bases, there was a span of 9 bases. Germline assignment: CDR1 LNHDA and CDR2 SQIVND (reference sequence). The CDR3 extends over 15 amino acids.

This chain connects TRBV28 to TRBJ2-7, with 12 bases lining up with TRBD1. The CDR3 runs 16 residues. The V gene end was trimmed by 1 base and the J gene end by 7 bases; junction bases not matched to a gene: 8. Germline V lookup: CDR1 MDHEN, CDR2 SYDVKM. DNA for the CDR3: TGTGCCAGCAGTTTATTAGCGGGACAGGGGGCATATGAGCAGTACTTC. Translating it yields CASSLLAGQGAYEQYF.

The count of this clone is one. The V and J genes are TRBV12-5 and TRBJ2-2, with no clear D. There are 13 residues in the CDR3. V was cut by 1 base and J by 8 bases, with 8 bases left in between. The germline V gene has CDR1 LGHNT and CDR2 FRNRAP. The CDR3 nucleotides are TGTGCTAGTGGTTTGGGGAGTTTAGGGGAGCTGTTTTTT. Residues: CASGLGSLGELFF.

This clone appeared once. The chain has TRBV5-1 and TRBJ2-1; 11 nucleotides line up with TRBD2. The V gene end was trimmed by 6 bases and the J gene end by 9 bases; junction bases not matched to a gene: 20. CDR1 SGHRS and CDR2 YFSETQ come from the germline V gene. The length of the CDR3 is 18 residues. The CDR3 loop is CASTGTGLSSGRIREQFF. As DNA, the CDR3 is TGCGCCAGCACCGGGACAGGGTTATCTAGCGGGAGGATTCGTGAGCAGTTCTTC.

The chain joins TRBV27 to TRBJ2-3; 11 positions agree with TRBD1. The CDR3 covers 20 residues. J was trimmed by 3 bases and V by 5 bases; bases with no gene match: 19. Germline V gene lookup returns CDR1 MNHEY and CDR2 SMNVEV (reference sequence). Here the CDR3 reads CASSRLLPGQGVFGTDTQYF. The DNA of the CDR3 is TGTGCCAGCAGTCGCCTACTACCGGGACAGGGGGTTTTTGGGACAGATACGCAGTATTTT.

The rearrangement joins TRBV7-6 to TRBJ1-5; 7 bases align to TRBD1. CDR3 length: 15 residues. Germline V gives CDR1 SGHVS, CDR2 FNYEAQ. J gave up 4 bases and V 2 bases, and 5 bases lay outside the gene matches. The CDR3 loop reads CASSLTQGPNQPQHF. The CDR3 DNA is TGTGCCAGCAGCTTAACACAGGGGCCAAATCAGCCCCAGCATTTT.

The chain employs TRBV25-1 and TRBJ2-2, with unresolved D. Trimming took off 3 bases at V and 1 base at J, with 9 bases between the two ends. There are 15 residues in the CDR3. Per germline, CDR1 MGHDK and CDR2 SYGVNS. CDR3 amino acids: CASSDLTENTGELFF. The CDR3 bases are TGTGCCAGCAGTGATTTGACTGAGAACACCGGGGAGCTGTTTTTT. Supplemented by reference TRBV25-1 and TRBJ2-2, the full variable domain reads EADIYQTPRYLVIGTGKKITLECSQTMGHDKMYWYQQDPGMELHLIHYSYGVNSTEKGDLSSESTVSRIRTEHFPLTLESARPSHTSQYLCASSDLTENTGELFFGEGSRLTVL.

This clone appeared a single time. V gene TRBV5-4 combines with J gene TRBJ2-2; TRBD2 matches 10 bases. J lost 6 bases, V lost 2 bases, and 7 bases had no gene match. The germline V gene has CDR1 SGHNT and CDR2 YYREEE (reference sequence). The CDR3 has 16 amino acids. The CDR3 coding sequence is TGTGCCAGCAGCTTATGGAGCGGGAGGGTGGCCGGGGAGCTGTTTTTT. Its protein is CASSLWSGRVAGELFF.

This clone was detected once. This chain links TRBV19 with TRBJ2-7; tentatively, D is TRBD1 (6 bases). The germline V and J ends were trimmed by 3 bases and 6 bases, with 18 bases remaining between them. Germline V gives CDR1 LNHDA, CDR2 SQIVND (reference sequence). This CDR3 is built from 15 residues. Here the CDR3 DNA reads TGTGCCAGTAGTATTGAAACAGGGCGGTGGGCCGAGCAGTACTTC. Translated: CASSIETGRWAEQYF.

The chain couples TRBV14 to TRBJ2-1; 7 bases line up with TRBD2. This CDR3 comprises 13 residues. J lost 7 bases, V lost 4 bases, and 4 bases had no gene match. Germline CDR1 is SGHDN and CDR2 is FVKESK. CDR3 loop: CASSLVGGNEQFF. The CDR3 coding sequence is TGTGCCAGCAGCCTTGTGGGGGGGAATGAGCAGTTCTTC.

The rearrangement uses TRBV4-2 and TRBJ2-1; 7 nucleotides line up with TRBD2. CDR1 and CDR2 (germline): LGHNA, YNFKEQ. V lost 0 bases and J lost 7; bases outside the gene matches: 0. This CDR3 spans 13 amino acids. CDR3 DNA: TGTGCCAGCAGCCAAGAGGGGGGGAATGAGCAGTTCTTC. Its protein product is CASSQEGGNEQFF.

This chain links TRBV6-6 with TRBJ2-5, with TRBD2 matching over 7 bases. Trimming removed 1 base from V and 0 bases from J; junction bases left unmatched: 2. This CDR3 comprises 15 residues. Germline loops: CDR1 MNHNY, CDR2 SVGAGI (reference sequence). CDR3 DNA: TGTGCCAGCAGTTACTTGGGGGGGGACCAAGAGACCCAGTACTTC. Translated, it gives CASSYLGGDQETQYF.

The gene calls are TRBV29-1 and TRBJ1-2, with D tentatively TRBD1 (5 bases). V was trimmed by 3 bases and J by 5 bases, leaving 7 bases between them. The CDR3 sequence is 11 residues long. Germline V CDR1 and CDR2: SQVTM, ANQGSEA. The CDR3 region has the DNA TGCAGCGTTGACCGGGGGTATGGCTACACCTTC. Translation: CSVDRGYGYTF.

In DNA, the CDR3 is TGTGCCAGCAGCCCATACCAGGGGTCCAGTGAAAAACTGTTTTTT. Protein sequence: CASSPYQGSSEKLFF. V usage is TRBV4-2 and J usage is TRBJ1-4, with D possibly TRBD1 on 6 matching bases. V was trimmed by 4 bases and J by 7 bases, leaving 16 bases between them. Germline V gene data show CDR1 as LGHNA and CDR2 as YNFKEQ. The CDR3 spans 15 residues.

The V and J genes are TRBV5-1 and TRBJ2-6; TRBD2 aligns across 7 bases. Germline CDR1 and CDR2: SGHRS and YFSETQ. The CDR3 has 15 residues. Unmatched junction bases numbered 3, after V lost 4 bases and J lost 2 bases. CDR3 in amino acids: CASSARGAGANVLTF. The CDR3 DNA reads as TGCGCCAGCAGCGCACGGGGGGCTGGGGCCAACGTCCTGACTTTC.

The chain combines TRBV1 with TRBJ2-3; the table names TRBD1, a call not compared with the DNA. TRBV1 is a pseudogene segment. This CDR3 has 12 residues. The CDR3 region is CTSSQASDTQYF. CDR3 nucleotides: TGCACCAGCAGCCAAGCATCAGATACGCAGTATTTT.

The CDR3 spells CASSDPGQGYTF. CDR3 nucleotides: TGTGCCAGCAGCGACCCGGGACAGGGCTACACCTTC. This chain uses TRBV27 with TRBJ1-2, with 7 nucleotides matching TRBD1. Germline V gene lookup returns CDR1 MNHEY and CDR2 SMNVEV (reference sequence). This CDR3 has 12 residues. With 6 bases clipped from V and 8 bases from J, the junction kept 6 bases outside the gene matches.

The rearrangement joins TRBV28 to TRBJ2-7; perhaps TRBD2 as D (5 bases). CDR1 MDHEN and CDR2 SYDVKM come from the germline V gene. Trimming left V 4 bases short and J 12 bases short, with 10 bases between. The CDR3 sequence is 10 residues long. The CDR3 sequence: CASSSQRVYF. CDR3 bases: TGTGCCAGCAGTTCCCAGAGGGTGTACTTC.